This T cell receptor beta chain originates from a study of regulatory T cells in long-lasting Graves disease. Study results and caveats: Persistent patients shared 2,500 to 3,000 public clonotypes among themselves. Newly diagnosed patients shared fewer, at some 970.

The sample's time point: newly diagnosed GD, antithyroid drugs for less than 3 months. PBMC-extracted RNA yielded the TCR library. EDTA tubes received roughly 10 milliliters of drawn peripheral blood. Arm-PCR with iRepertoire HTBI primers amplified the CDR3 regions for these TCR beta libraries. TCRdb independently ran MiXCR on the multiplex PCR reads; one entry per CDR3 protein. There are 550,000 to 700,000 distinct CDR3 sequences in the sample; approximately 16% occur only once, and more than 10% lies in the top ten. The germline V and J ends were trimmed by 4 bases and 0 bases, with 15 bases remaining between them. The CDR3 sequence is 17 residues long. Germline CDR1 reads MGHRA; CDR2 reads YSYEKL. Worth noting for this clonotype: Antigen unknown.

These data also formed part of another study, on T cells in Graves' hyperthyroidism and ophthalmopathy. As that study records: HTBI primers were the set used in a first-round RT-PCR of the TCR CDR3.

This chain connects TRBV4-1 to TRBJ1-4; D ambiguous. This clonotype was obtained from a young man with Graves disease. Sequences were derived from peripheral blood mononuclear cells (PBMCs), sampled at new diagnosis, from a patient treated with antithyroid drugs. CDR3 region: CASSREGVSATNEKLFF. The CDR3 DNA sequence: TGCGCCAGCAGCCGAGAGGGAGTGTCTGCAACTAATGAAAAACTGTTTTTT.